The sequence of this T cell receptor beta chain was determined in a study of CDR3 diversity in severe acne. CDR1 and CDR2 (germline): SEHNR, FQNEAQ (reference sequence). Trimming at V came to 3 bases and at J to 4 bases, leaving 10 bases not matched to a gene. The CDR3 loop spans 16 amino acids. TCRdb recomputed calls from the PCR reads with MiXCR, one row per CDR3 protein. The sample lists over 85,000 distinct CDR3 sequences; 51% were seen once. Sequencing input: blood. The sequence derives from a male donor with acne. V gene TRBV7-9 combines with J gene TRBJ2-5; TRBD2 matches 8 bases. CDR3 loop: CASSFSAKAGGETQYF. CDR3 sequence (DNA): TGTGCCAGCAGCTTTTCGGCCAAGGCGGGGGGAGAGACCCAGTACTTC.